This TCR beta chain was captured in a study of shared clonotypes between healthy human individuals. Assay used: immunoSEQ multiplex PCR; TCRdb lists only in-frame clones, some missing. The repertoire holds about 360,000 clones, with 73% as singletons. Each of the donors was a healthy adult who was HIV-negative and had not had a recent acute infection or vaccination. This TCR derives from a man aged 30 to 45 in good health. Input material: memory CD4+ T cells sorted from blood. The subset is: CD45RA-negative fraction.

CDR3 coding DNA: TGTGCCACCAGCCAGGAGGGAGGGAACACTGAAGCTTTCTTT. Translation gives CATSQEGGNTEAFF. This rearrangement joins TRBV15 to TRBJ1-1; D not resolved. The CDR3 runs 14 residues. The ends were cut back, 5 bases at V and 1 base at J, with 11 bases in the middle. Per the germline V gene, CDR1 is LNHNV and CDR2 is YYDKDF (reference sequence).